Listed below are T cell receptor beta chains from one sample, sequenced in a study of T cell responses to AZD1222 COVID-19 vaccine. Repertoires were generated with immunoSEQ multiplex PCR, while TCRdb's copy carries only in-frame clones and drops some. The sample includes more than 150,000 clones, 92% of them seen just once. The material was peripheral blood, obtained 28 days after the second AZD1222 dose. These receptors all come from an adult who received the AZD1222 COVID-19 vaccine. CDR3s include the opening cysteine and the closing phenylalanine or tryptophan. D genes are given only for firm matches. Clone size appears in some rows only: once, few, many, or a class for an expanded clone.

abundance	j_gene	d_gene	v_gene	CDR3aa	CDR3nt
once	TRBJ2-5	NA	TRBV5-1	CASSLEGWGTETQYF	TGCGCCAGCAGCTTGGAAGGTTGGGGGACAGAGACCCAGTACTTC
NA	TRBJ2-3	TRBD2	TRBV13	CASSLNPQLAGATDTQYF	TGTGCCAGCAGCTTAAATCCCCAACTAGCGGGGGCAACAGATACGCAGTATTTT
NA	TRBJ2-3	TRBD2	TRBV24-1	CATSDGASSGVDTQYF	TGTGCCACCAGTGATGGGGCCTCTAGCGGGGTGGATACGCAGTATTTT
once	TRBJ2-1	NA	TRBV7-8	CASSLVASMGEQFF	TGTGCCAGCAGCTTAGTGGCTTCAATGGGTGAGCAGTTCTTC
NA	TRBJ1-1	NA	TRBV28	CASSLIRAGDTEAFF	TGTGCCAGCAGTTTGATAAGGGCCGGTGACACTGAAGCTTTCTTT
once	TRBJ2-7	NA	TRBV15	CATSIGRDTPYEQYF	TGTGCCACCAGCATTGGGCGGGACACACCTTACGAGCAGTACTTC
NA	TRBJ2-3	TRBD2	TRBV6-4	CASSASGDRDTQYF	TGTGCCAGCAGTGCTAGCGGGGATAGGGATACGCAGTATTTT
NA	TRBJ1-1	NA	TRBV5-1	CASSSPGNTEAFF	TGCGCCAGCAGCTCCCCGGGGAACACTGAAGCTTTCTTT
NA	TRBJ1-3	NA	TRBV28	CASSPSTVSGNTIYF	TGTGCCAGCAGTCCCTCGACAGTCTCTGGAAACACCATATATTTT
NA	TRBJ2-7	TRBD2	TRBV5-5	CASSSSGTSGYYEQYF	TGTGCCAGCAGCTCTTCCGGGACTAGCGGATACTACGAGCAGTACTTC
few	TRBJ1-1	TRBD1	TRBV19	CASMPGQEDTEAFF	TGTGCCAGTATGCCGGGACAGGAGGACACTGAAGCTTTCTTT